The clone carrying this T cell receptor beta chain appeared many times. Sequence at one end of the junction differs from germline and may be a read error. The sample is drawn from a study of T cells in Graves' hyperthyroidism and ophthalmopathy. It was RNA transcripts that yielded the amplified TCR beta CDR3 regions. First-round RT-PCR with HTBI primers amplified the TCR CDR3 region. A single record per CDR3 protein comes from TCRdb applying MiXCR to the multiplex PCR reads. The repertoire holds around 600,000 distinct CDR3 sequences, with approximately 15% as singletons. Ophthalmopathy cases scored 3 or more on the Clinical Activity Score and 4 or more on NOSPECS grade, with duration below 3 months. The CDR3 contains 14 residues. The germline V gene encodes CDR1 SGHRS and CDR2 YFSETQ.

The rearrangement uses TRBV5-1 and TRBJ2-7; 7 positions agree with TRBD1. This TCR was recovered from a woman between 45 and 65 years old with Graves' ophthalmopathy. Sequencing was done on a sample of blood. The CDR3 nucleotides are TGTGCCAGCAGCCCCGGGACAGCTTCCTACGAGCAGTACTTC. Translated, it gives CASSPGTASYEQYF. Looking up the rest from reference TRBV5-1 and TRBJ2-7 gives the full variable domain: KAGVTQTPRYLIKTRGQQVTLSCSPISGHRSVSWYQQTPGQGLQFLFEYFSETQRNKGNFPGRFSGRQFSNSRSEMNVSTLELGDSALYLCASSPGTASYEQYFGPGTRLTVT.